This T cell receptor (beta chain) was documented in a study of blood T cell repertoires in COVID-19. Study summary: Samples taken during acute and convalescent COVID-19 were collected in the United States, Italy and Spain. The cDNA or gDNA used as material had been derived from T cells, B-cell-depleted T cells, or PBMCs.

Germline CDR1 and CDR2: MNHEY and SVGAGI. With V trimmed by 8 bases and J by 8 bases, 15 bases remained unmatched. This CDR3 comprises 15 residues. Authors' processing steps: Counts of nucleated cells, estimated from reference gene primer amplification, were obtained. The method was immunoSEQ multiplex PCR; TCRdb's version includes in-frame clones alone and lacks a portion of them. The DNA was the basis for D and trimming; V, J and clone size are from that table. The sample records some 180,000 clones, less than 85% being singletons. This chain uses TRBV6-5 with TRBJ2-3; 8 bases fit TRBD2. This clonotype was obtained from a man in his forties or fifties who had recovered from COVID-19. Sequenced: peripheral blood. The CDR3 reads CASGPLAGSPGTQYF. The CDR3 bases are TGTGCCAGCGGACCCTTAGCGGGGTCTCCGGGTACGCAGTATTTT.